This TCR beta chain was retrieved from a study of T cell repertoires in cytomegalovirus infection (dated by TCRdb to about 2019). For the study in its entirety: The HLA type of each donor mattered for the analysis, because public TCR beta signatures pointed to carriage of CMV infection along with the matching HLA type.

This clonotype was seen a handful of times. The specificity of this receptor is unknown. Per-base qualities were not stored, and no clone one base away is much larger. The paper as a whole reports these results and caveats: The ex vivo response was dominated by HLA-C-restricted CMV-specific TCR beta clonotypes, which also provided the single most frequent clonotype in two of eight donors. In both this cohort and an independent cohort of 352 donors, the cumulative frequency of public TCR beta family members distinguished carriers of CMV infection plus the relevant HLA type.

V is cut by 4 bases and J by 6 bases, and the space between the germline ends is 18 bases. The CDR3 has 14 amino acids, counting the end cysteine and phenylalanine. Only CDR3 DNA remains: 42 bases, in frame from the first base. CDR1 and CDR2 are drawn from the germline V gene: SQVTM, ANQGSEA. Sequencing used an Illumina HiSeq 1500. TCRdb applied fastp at Q25 and MiXCR to the public reads, then kept only in-frame beta chains. Every CDR3 protein is listed once, alongside the most common genes and DNA of its rows. This sample gives a few hundred thousand distinct CDR3 sequences in total; more than 9% of them show up just once. Of the sample, approximately 4.5% falls within the top ten clones.

Rearrangement joined TRBV29-1 to TRBJ1-1; TRBD1 might be the D gene, on 6 matching bases. Input material: PBMCs. The source of this sequence is a human donor in good health (CMV status not recorded). Some clones in this sample may be carry-over from other donors' samples. The CDR3 protein: CSVVGRRGFAEAFF. The base sequence is TGCAGCGTTGTAGGACGAAGGGGGTTTGCTGAAGCTTTCTTT.